This T cell receptor beta chain was found in a study of read filtering for tumor transcriptome and immune sequencing. The overall study: Patients were 17 male and approximately 15 female, mean age around 70 years, range about 47 to 85.

Study outcomes and limitations: About 81.9% of IR-seq clonotypes had one read, totaling about 3.5% of reads; RNA-seq: roughly 76% and 46%. RNA-seq captured clonotypes less deeply and reliably than IR-seq.

Ten or more counts support this clonotype. Its target is not known. From 400 to 450 ng of RNA, a library with molecular barcoded alpha/delta and beta/gamma adaptors was made. TCRdb analysed the reads with MiXCR anew, one entry per CDR3 protein. The repertoire has 100,000 to 150,000 distinct CDR3 sequences, roughly an eighth of them found once; the top ten carry about 7.7%. Bone marrow was sampled from every patient at the time of active disease. The CDR3 covers 13 residues. V gave up 4 bases and J gave up 7 bases, with 11 bases separating them. Per germline, CDR1 SGHKS and CDR2 YYEKEE (reference sequence).

This sequence was found in a donor at least 40 years old with multiple myeloma. Sample: a population of CD138-negative cells sorted from bone marrow. The chain employs TRBV5-5 and TRBJ2-2; no clear D. Here the CDR3 reads CASSLLHGGELFF. Written as DNA, the CDR3 is TGTGCCAGCAGCCTCCTCCACGGCGGGGAGCTGTTTTTT.